Presented here are 15 T cell receptor beta chains from one specimen sequenced in a study of blood T cell repertoires in COVID-19. TCRdb's copy holds only in-frame clones and misses some; the assay was immunoSEQ multiplex PCR. In the table there are about 59,000 clones, roughly 80% of which are singletons. Sequencing was done on a sample of peripheral blood. Every receptor here comes from a woman aged 65 to 85 with acute or convalescent COVID-19.

This clone was picked up one time. The J gene is TRBJ2-5, the V gene TRBV7-8, with D perhaps TRBD2 (7 bases). The germline V gene encodes CDR1 SGHVS and CDR2 FQNEAQ. The CDR3 has 15 amino acids. Trimming stripped 5 bases from V and 5 bases from J, with 18 bases between. Here the CDR3 DNA reads TGTGCCAGCAGCCCAGCTGCGAAGGGGGGGGAGACCCAGTACTTC. This gives the protein CASSPAAKGGETQYF.

The chain has TRBV6-5 and TRBJ1-3; a possible D gene is TRBD1 (5 bases). This CDR3 comprises 13 residues. Germline-derived CDR1 and CDR2 are MNHEY and SVGAGI. V was clipped by 11 bases and J by 4 bases, with 15 bases between them. CDR3 sequence (DNA): TGTGCCTCAGCTAGGGGCCCGGGAAACACCATATATTTT. This sequence encodes CASARGPGNTIYF.

The chain combines TRBV6-5 with TRBJ2-5; perhaps TRBD2 as D (6 bases). The CDR3 consists of 13 residues. V was cut by 6 bases and J by 1 base, with 9 bases left in between. Germline V gene sequence: CDR1 MNHEY, CDR2 SVGAGI. This CDR3 reads CASRTGLQETQYF. The CDR3 bases are TGTGCCAGCAGAACGGGACTCCAAGAGACCCAGTACTTC.

The V gene is TRBV5-4, the J gene TRBJ2-1, with TRBD2 matching over 10 bases. The germline V gene has CDR1 SGHNT and CDR2 YYREEE (reference sequence). This CDR3 is built from 20 residues. Trimming removed 0 bases from V and 8 bases from J; junction bases left unmatched: 20. The CDR3 reads CASSLATGGWVSGGIHEQFF. The DNA of the CDR3 is TGTGCCAGCAGCTTGGCTACTGGCGGGTGGGTTAGCGGGGGGATCCATGAGCAGTTCTTC.

The chain carries TRBV20-1 and TRBJ1-3; possibly TRBD1 for D (5 bases). V was clipped by 3 bases and J by 2 bases, with 11 bases between them. CDR1 and CDR2 (germline): DFQATT, SNEGSKA (reference sequence). This CDR3 has 14 residues. The CDR3 reads CSASPVGAGNTIYF. DNA of the CDR3: TGCAGTGCTAGTCCTGTAGGGGCTGGAAACACCATATATTTT.

This clone is a singleton in its sample. The rearrangement uses TRBV18 and TRBJ1-1, with D possibly matching TRBD1 (6 bases). The V and J ends lost 4 bases and 3 bases respectively, with 6 bases between them. The germline CDR1 and CDR2 sequences are KGHSH and LQKENI. There are 12 residues in the CDR3. CDR3 bases: TGTGCCAGCTCACAGGGGGACACTGAAGCTTTCTTT. Protein: CASSQGDTEAFF.

The rearrangement links TRBV6-2 or TRBV6-3 to TRBJ2-5; D is uncertain. This CDR3 is built from 15 residues. Germline V CDR1 and CDR2: MNHEY, SVGEGT. Between the trimmed V and J ends, which lost 0 bases and 2 bases, there was a span of 10 bases. The CDR3 DNA sequence: TGTGCCAGCAGTTACTCTCCCACAGAACAAGAGACCCAGTACTTC. It yields the protein CASSYSPTEQETQYF.

The genes are TRBV30 and TRBJ2-7; 8 nucleotides line up with TRBD1. V was clipped by 5 bases and J by 2 bases; unmatched bases: 8. Per germline, CDR1 GTSNPN and CDR2 SVGIG (reference sequence). The CDR3 totals 14 residues. CDR3 protein: CAWGGRQGTYEQYF. As DNA, the CDR3 is TGTGCCTGGGGGGGGAGACAGGGGACCTACGAGCAGTACTTC.

Worth noting for this clone: This same CDR3 is encoded by further DNA sequences in the sample. J is TRBJ1-4 and V is TRBV4-2; D is unclear. The V end lost 4 bases, the J end lost 7 bases, and 19 bases lay between the germline ends. In germline, CDR1 is LGHNA, CDR2 YNFKEQ. This CDR3 has 16 amino acids. CDR3 residues: CASSRQGKEKGEKLFF. The CDR3 nucleotides are TGTGCCAGCAGCCGACAAGGAAAGGAAAAAGGTGAAAAACTGTTTTTT.

V usage is TRBV11-2 and J usage is TRBJ1-2; possibly TRBD1 for D (5 bases). Germline V gives CDR1 SGHAT, CDR2 FQNNGV. The CDR3 is 13 residues long. V gave up 5 bases and J gave up 1 base, with 8 bases separating them. CDR3 coding DNA: TGTGCCAGCAGCCAAGGGGATAACTATGGCTACACCTTC. Its translation: CASSQGDNYGYTF.

This clone was detected a few times. This chain joins TRBV19 and TRBJ2-7, with a tentative D call TRBD1 (6 bases). The CDR3 loop spans 13 amino acids. The germline CDR1 and CDR2 sequences are LNHDA and SQIVND (reference sequence). Trimming left V 4 bases short and J 3 bases short, with 10 bases between. The CDR3 here is CASSTQGFYEQYF. CDR3 bases: TGTGCCAGTAGTACGCAGGGGTTCTACGAGCAGTACTTC.

Of note for this clone: No conserved phenylalanine or tryptophan is present at the end of the CDR3, so a read error is the likely explanation. Because the CDR3's place on the DNA is in doubt, the DNA is left out and the CDR3 is given as listed by TCRdb. This sequence joins TRBV24-1 and TRBJ1-2; TRBD1, the table's D call, lacks a check against the DNA. The CDR3 length equals 8 residues, ends included. Germline assignment: CDR1 KGHDR and CDR2 SFDVKD. CDR3 amino acids: CATNETDR.

The J gene is TRBJ2-5, the V gene TRBV19, with 9 nucleotides matching TRBD2. V was clipped by 11 bases and J by 2 bases; unmatched bases: 9. The CDR3 covers 14 residues. CDR1 and CDR2 (germline): LNHDA, SQIVND (reference sequence). As DNA, the CDR3 is TGTGCCTGCGGCCTAGCGGGGAAACAAGAGACCCAGTACTTC. Encoded protein: CACGLAGKQETQYF. Using reference TRBV19 and TRBJ2-5 for the parts outside the CDR3, the full variable domain is DGGITQSPKYLFRKEGQNVTLSCEQNLNHDAMYWYRQDPGQGLRLIYYSQIVNDFQKGDIAEGYSVSREKKESFPLTVTSAQKNPTAFYLCACGLAGKQETQYFGPGTRLLVL.

The V gene is TRBV5-1, the J gene TRBJ2-5; 7 bases align to TRBD1. The ends lost 2 bases at V and 1 base at J; junction bases unmatched: 5. CDR1 and CDR2 from the germline V gene are SGHRS and YFSETQ. This CDR3 has 15 amino acids. The CDR3 protein is CASSFLTGTQETQYF. The CDR3 DNA sequence: TGCGCCAGCAGCTTTTTGACAGGGACCCAAGAGACCCAGTACTTC. The full variable domain, its missing parts supplied by reference TRBV5-1 and TRBJ2-5, is KAGVTQTPRYLIKTRGQQVTLSCSPISGHRSVSWYQQTPGQGLQFLFEYFSETQRNKGNFPGRFSGRQFSNSRSEMNVSTLELGDSALYLCASSFLTGTQETQYFGPGTRLLVL.

This chain connects TRBV5-8 to TRBJ1-2; D not resolved. Trimming pared 2 bases from V and 5 bases from J, leaving 13 bases between. Germline V lookup: CDR1 SGHTS, CDR2 YDEGEE. CDR3 length: 14 amino acids. Here the CDR3 DNA reads TGTGCCAGCAGCTTTAGGAGGGAGGAGTATGGCTACACCTTC. Residues: CASSFRREEYGYTF.